The rows below give T cell receptor beta chains drawn from one sample of a study of T-cell memory formation after mild COVID-19. Using its own MiXCR run on the 5' RACE reads, TCRdb lists one record per CDR3 protein. The sample records more than 120,000 distinct CDR3 sequences, about 19% being singletons. Sample: PBMCs or a T cell subset sorted from them (not recorded which). The source is an adult woman who had mild COVID-19 (a few samples of this study predate the infection). Cell type and time point are not known. CDR3s include the opening cysteine and the closing phenylalanine or tryptophan. A D gene is named only where the DNA matches it firmly. Not every row has a clone size; where given, it reads once, few, many or a size class.

- | TRBJ2-4 | - | TRBV6-1 | TGTGCCAGCAGCCAAGGGGGGTCCAAAAACATTCAGTACTTC | CASSQGGSKNIQYF
TRBD2 | TRBJ2-2 | - | TRBV4-2 | TGTGCCAGCAGCACTGGGAGGGCGGGCACCGGGGAGCTGTTTTTT | CASSTGRAGTGELFF
TRBD2 | TRBJ2-7 | - | TRBV7-9 | TGTGCCAGCAGCTTAGCGTTGCGGGAGACGCACTACGAGCAGTACTTC | CASSLALRETHYEQYF
- | TRBJ1-4 | - | TRBV24-1 | TGTGCCACCAGTGATTCCAGGACGGATGCTAATGAAAAACTGTTTTTT | CATSDSRTDANEKLFF
- | TRBJ1-2 | - | TRBV12-3/TRBV12-4 | TGTGCCAGCAGTTTAGGGGTGGCAGGGACTGGCGGCTACACCTTC | CASSLGVAGTGGYTF
TRBD2 | TRBJ2-2 | - | TRBV20-1 | TGCAGTGCCATAGGTGGGCTAGCGGGAGATACCGGGGAGCTGTTTTTT | CSAIGGLAGDTGELFF
- | TRBJ1-2 | - | TRBV4-2 | TGTGCCAGCAGCCAAGAGGACAGACGGGATGGCTACACCTTC | CASSQEDRRDGYTF
- | TRBJ2-7 | few | TRBV7-2 | TGTGCCAGCAGCCTTTACAGCCACCGCCTACCCTACGAGCAGTACTTC | CASSLYSHRLPYEQYF
- | TRBJ2-4 | few | TRBV6-5 | TGTGCCAGCAGTTACTCTATAAGCGGGAACATTCAGTACTTC | CASSYSISGNIQYF
- | TRBJ1-2 | - | TRBV4-1 | TGCGCCAGCAGCCCCGGGACAACCCTCCCCGGCTATGGCTACACCTTC | CASSPGTTLPGYGYTF
- | TRBJ2-7 | - | TRBV30 | TGTGCCTGGAGTAAAAGGCGCGAGCAGTACTTC | CAWSKRREQYF
- | TRBJ2-2 | few | TRBV12-3/TRBV12-4 | TGTGCCAGCAGTCCCTTTAGGGCCGGGGAGCTGTTTTTT | CASSPFRAGELFF
TRBD2 | TRBJ2-7 | - | TRBV20-1 | TGCAGTGCTGGGACTAGTGGGAGCTACGAGCAGTACTTC | CSAGTSGSYEQYF
TRBD2 | TRBJ2-1 | - | TRBV9 | TGTGCCAGCAGCGTAGATCCCCCGGGAGGCCTCTACAATGAGCAGTTCTTC | CASSVDPPGGLYNEQFF
TRBD1 | TRBJ2-6 | - | TRBV20-1 | TGCAGTGCTAGAGTACCCCCGGGACAGGGGGCCAGTGGGGCCAACGTCCTGACTTTC | CSARVPPGQGASGANVLTF
TRBD2 | TRBJ2-7 | - | TRBV2 | TGTGCCAGCAGTCTCAGCGGGAGATACGAGCAGTACTTC | CASSLSGRYEQYF
- | TRBJ2-7 | few | TRBV20-1 | TGCAGTGCCGCGGACAAGAAAACCTACGAGCAGTACTTC | CSAADKKTYEQYF
- | TRBJ2-5 | - | TRBV19 | TGTGCCAGTAGTGTTGGGACTCCGGGCTGGGAGACCCAGTACTTC | CASSVGTPGWETQYF
- | TRBJ1-6 | - | TRBV6-1 | TGTGCCAGCAGGGGAGAGGGGACGAATTCACCCCTCCACTTT | CASRGEGTNSPLHF
- | TRBJ1-1 | few | TRBV7-8 | TGTGCCAGCACCCTTTTCGTGAACACTGAAGCTTTCTTT | CASTLFVNTEAFF
TRBD2 | TRBJ2-3 | - | TRBV5-1 | TGCGCCAGCAGCACGCTCCCAGGGACTAGCGGGGGCCCGGATACGCAGTATTTT | CASSTLPGTSGGPDTQYF
TRBD2 | TRBJ2-1 | - | TRBV7-9 | TGTGCCAGCAGCTTAGGGACTAGCGGGGGACGGGATGAGCAGTTCTTC | CASSLGTSGGRDEQFF
TRBD1 | TRBJ1-3 | - | TRBV7-2 | TGTGCCAGCAGCTCGTACAGGGGAGCGGGAGGAAACACCATATATTTT | CASSSYRGAGGNTIYF
- | TRBJ1-2 | - | TRBV6-2/TRBV6-3 | TGTGCCAGCAGTTACGGGGCAGGGGACCTAAACTATGGCTACACCTTC | CASSYGAGDLNYGYTF
- | TRBJ2-7 | - | TRBV29-1 | TGCAGCGTAGTAAACGGGGGACGGGTGAGGCAGTACTTC | CSVVNGGRVRQYF